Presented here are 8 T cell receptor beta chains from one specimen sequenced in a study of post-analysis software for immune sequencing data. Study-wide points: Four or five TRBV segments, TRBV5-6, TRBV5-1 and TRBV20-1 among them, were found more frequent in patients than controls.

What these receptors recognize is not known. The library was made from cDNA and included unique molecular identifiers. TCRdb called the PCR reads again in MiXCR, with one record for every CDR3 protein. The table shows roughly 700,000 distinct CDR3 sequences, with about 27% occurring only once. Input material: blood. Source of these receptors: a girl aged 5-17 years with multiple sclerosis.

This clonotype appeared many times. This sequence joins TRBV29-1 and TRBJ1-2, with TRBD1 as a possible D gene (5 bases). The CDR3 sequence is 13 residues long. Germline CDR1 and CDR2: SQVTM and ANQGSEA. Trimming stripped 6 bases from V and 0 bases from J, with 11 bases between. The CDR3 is CSVARVPNYGYTF. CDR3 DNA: TGCAGCGTCGCCAGGGTGCCTAACTATGGCTACACCTTC. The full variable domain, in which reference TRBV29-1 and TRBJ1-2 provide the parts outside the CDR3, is SAVISQKPSRDICQRGTSLTIQCQVDSQVTMMFWYRQQPGQSLTLIATANQGSEATYESGFVIDKFPISRPNLTFSTLTVSNMSPEDSSIYLCSVARVPNYGYTFGSGTRLTVV.

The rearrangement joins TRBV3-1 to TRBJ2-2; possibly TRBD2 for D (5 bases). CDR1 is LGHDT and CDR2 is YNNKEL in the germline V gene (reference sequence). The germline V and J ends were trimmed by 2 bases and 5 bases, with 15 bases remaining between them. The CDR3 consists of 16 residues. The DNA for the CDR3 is TGTGCCAGCAGCCAATCGGCCGCGGGCTTTACCGGGGAGCTGTTTTTT. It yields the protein CASSQSAAGFTGELFF.

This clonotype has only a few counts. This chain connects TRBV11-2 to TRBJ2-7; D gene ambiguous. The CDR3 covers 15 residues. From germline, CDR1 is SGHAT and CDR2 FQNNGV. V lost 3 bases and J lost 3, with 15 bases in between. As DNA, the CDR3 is TGTGCCAGCAGCTTCCTTGGAGACGGTTACTACGAGCAGTACTTC. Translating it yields CASSFLGDGYYEQYF.

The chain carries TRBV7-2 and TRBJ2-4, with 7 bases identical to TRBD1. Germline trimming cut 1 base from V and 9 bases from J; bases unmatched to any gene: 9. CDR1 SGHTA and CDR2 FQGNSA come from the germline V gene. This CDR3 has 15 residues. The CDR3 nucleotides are TGTGCCAGCAGCTTAGGGGTCGTGACAGGGACCATTCAGTACTTC. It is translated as CASSLGVVTGTIQYF.

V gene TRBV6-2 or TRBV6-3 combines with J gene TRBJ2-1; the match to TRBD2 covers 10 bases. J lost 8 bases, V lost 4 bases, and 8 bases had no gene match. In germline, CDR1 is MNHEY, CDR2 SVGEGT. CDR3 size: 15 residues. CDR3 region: CASSSGLAAYDEQFF. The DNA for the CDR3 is TGTGCCAGCAGTTCCGGACTAGCGGCTTACGATGAGCAGTTCTTC.

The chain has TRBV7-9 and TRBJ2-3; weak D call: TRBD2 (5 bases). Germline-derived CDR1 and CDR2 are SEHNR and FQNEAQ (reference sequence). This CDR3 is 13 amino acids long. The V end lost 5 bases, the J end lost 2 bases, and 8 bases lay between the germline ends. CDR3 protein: CASSRDYTDTQYF. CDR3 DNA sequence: TGTGCCAGCAGCCGGGATTACACAGATACGCAGTATTTT.

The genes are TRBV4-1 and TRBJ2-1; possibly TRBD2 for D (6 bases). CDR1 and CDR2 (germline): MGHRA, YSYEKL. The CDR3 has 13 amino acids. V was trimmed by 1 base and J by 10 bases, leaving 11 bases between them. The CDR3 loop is CASSQGGRTEQFF. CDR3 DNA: TGCGCCAGCAGCCAAGGGGGGAGGACAGAGCAGTTCTTC.

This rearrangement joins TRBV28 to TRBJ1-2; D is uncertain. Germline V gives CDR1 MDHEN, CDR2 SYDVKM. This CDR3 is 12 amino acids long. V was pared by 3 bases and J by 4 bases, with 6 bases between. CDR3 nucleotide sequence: TGTGCCAGCAGTTTGAGGACCTATGGCTACACCTTC. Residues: CASSLRTYGYTF.